What follows are 23 T cell receptor beta chains derived from one specimen sequenced in a study of T cell responses to AZD1222 COVID-19 vaccine. Repertoires were generated with immunoSEQ multiplex PCR, while TCRdb's copy carries only in-frame clones and drops some. The table records about 110,000 clones, 91% of them present only once. Sequencing was performed on peripheral blood, taken on day 0 of AZD1222 vaccination. These receptors were obtained from an adult in good health.

This rearrangement joins TRBV9 to TRBJ1-1; D might be TRBD1 (5 bases). This CDR3 has 13 amino acids. Germline V gene lookup returns CDR1 SGDLS and CDR2 YYNGEE. Trimming shortened V by 4 bases and J by 4 bases, and 11 bases separated the two germline ends. CDR3 loop: CASSQNQGTEAFF. The DNA for the CDR3 is TGTGCCAGCAGCCAAAATCAGGGCACTGAAGCTTTCTTT.

The chain joins TRBV5-1 to TRBJ2-1, with unresolved D. CDR3 length: 12 amino acids. Germline CDR1 is SGHRS and CDR2 is YFSETQ. V was clipped by 7 bases and J by 7 bases, with 12 bases between them. The DNA for the CDR3 is TGCGCCAGCCGCCATATGGGGAATGAGCAGTTCTTC. This codes for CASRHMGNEQFF.

The chain recombines TRBV13 with TRBJ1-6, with a tentative D call TRBD1 (6 bases). This CDR3 has 20 amino acids. CDR1 and CDR2 (germline): PRHDT, FYEKMQ (reference sequence). V lost 4 bases, J lost 2 bases, and 24 bases lay in between. Here the CDR3 DNA reads TGTGCCAGCAGCTCCCCCTCTCCGAGGGGGGGATCAACCTATAATTCACCCCTCCACTTT. Translated, it gives CASSSPSPRGGSTYNSPLHF. Full variable domain (remainder filled in from reference TRBV13 and TRBJ1-6): AAGVIQSPRHLIKEKRETATLKCYPIPRHDTVYWYQQGPGQDPQFLISFYEKMQSDKGSIPDRFSAQQFSDYHSELNMSSLELGDSALYFCASSSPSPRGGSTYNSPLHFGNGTRLTVT.

The chain is built from TRBV6-5 and TRBJ2-3; D gene unclear. Trimming removed 10 bases from V and 0 bases from J, with 17 bases in between. The length of the CDR3 is 15 residues. In germline, CDR1 is MNHEY, CDR2 SVGAGI. CDR3 loop: CATLPPGSSTDTQYF. The DNA of the CDR3 is TGTGCCACCCTACCTCCCGGGTCGAGCACAGATACGCAGTATTTT.

The gene calls are TRBV4-2 and TRBJ1-2; no firm D call. V lost 0 bases and J 4 bases, leaving 9 bases between the germline ends. CDR1 is LGHNA and CDR2 is YNFKEQ in the germline V gene. The CDR3 totals 14 residues. CDR3: CASSQESSAYGYTF. In nucleotides, the CDR3 is TGTGCCAGCAGCCAAGAATCCTCTGCCTATGGCTACACCTTC.

V and J are TRBV2 and TRBJ1-2; D uncertain. The V end was cut by 5 bases, the J end by 5 bases, with 12 bases between. This CDR3 spans 13 amino acids. Germline V gene data show CDR1 as SNHLY and CDR2 as FYNNEI. The DNA for the CDR3 is TGTGCCAGCAGTTTCCAAAGCGTGTATGGCTACACCTTC. It encodes CASSFQSVYGYTF.

DNA of the CDR3: TGCGCCAGCAGCCATGGTCTTAGCTCCTATAATTCACCCCTCCACTTT. The encoded protein is CASSHGLSSYNSPLHF. The chain carries TRBV4-1 and TRBJ1-6; D unresolved. Trimming left V 3 bases short and J 0 bases short, with 9 bases between. Germline-derived CDR1 and CDR2 are MGHRA and YSYEKL. CDR3 length: 16 amino acids.

The chain has TRBV7-2 and TRBJ2-7, with TRBD2 matching over 8 bases. Per germline, CDR1 SGHTA and CDR2 FQGNSA. Unmatched junction bases numbered 6, after V lost 3 bases and J lost 2 bases. The length of the CDR3 is 15 residues. CDR3 sequence: CASSFSGKGAYEQYF. CDR3 nucleotide sequence: TGTGCCAGCAGCTTTAGCGGGAAGGGGGCCTACGAGCAGTACTTC.

The chain combines TRBV10-3 with TRBJ1-2; no clear D gene. Germline-derived CDR1 and CDR2 are ENHRY and SYGVKD. CDR3 length: 15 residues. Between the trimmed V and J ends, which lost 0 bases and 5 bases, there was a span of 13 bases. CDR3 sequence reads: CAISESGTPQYGYTF. CDR3 bases: TGTGCCATCAGTGAGTCGGGAACTCCCCAGTATGGCTACACCTTC.

This clone has only one observation. This chain connects TRBV13 to TRBJ2-7, with D maybe TRBD2 (5 bases). V shed 0 bases and J shed 1 base, with 10 bases lying between them. Germline V lookup: CDR1 PRHDT, CDR2 FYEKMQ (reference sequence). The CDR3 runs to 15 residues. The CDR3 DNA follows: TGTGCCAGCAGCTTAGGACCGGGGATTTCCTACGAGCAGTACTTC. Its translation: CASSLGPGISYEQYF.

The genes are TRBV12-3 or TRBV12-4 and TRBJ1-2; TRBD1 is a possible D gene (5 bases). This CDR3 region has 13 residues. The V end lost 4 bases, the J end lost 4 bases, and 10 bases lay between the germline ends. CDR3 bases: TGTGCCAGCAGTTCAGGGCTAGGCTATGGCTACACCTTC. Translating it yields CASSSGLGYGYTF.

This chain links TRBV30 with TRBJ2-1, with 10 bases that match TRBD2. With 2 bases clipped from V and 13 bases from J, the junction kept 5 bases outside the gene matches. The germline V gene has CDR1 GTSNPN and CDR2 SVGIG (reference sequence). This CDR3 contains 12 residues. DNA for the CDR3: TGTGCCTGGAGTCAACGACTAGCGGGCCAGTTCTTC. Its translation is CAWSQRLAGQFF.

Turning to this clone: Mismatch with germline at one junction end may stem from a read error. This sequence joins TRBV3-1 (or the pseudogene TRBV3-2) and TRBJ2-2; 7 nucleotides match TRBD1. Looked up from germline, CDR1 is LGHDT and CDR2 is YNNKEL (reference sequence). The CDR3 is 15 residues long. The CDR3 DNA reads TGTGCCAGCAGCCAGAGGGACAGTTACACCGGGAAGCTGTTTTTT. Translation: CASSQRDSYTGKLFF.

The J gene is TRBJ1-2, the V gene TRBV30; D call uncertain. The CDR3 spans 11 residues. V lost 3 bases and J lost 2, with 4 bases in between. Germline V gene lookup returns CDR1 GTSNPN and CDR2 SVGIG (reference sequence). CDR3 DNA sequence: TGTGCCTGGAGACGGAACTATGGCTACACCTTC. Translating it yields CAWRRNYGYTF.

The chain uses TRBV15 and TRBJ2-7, with 11 positions matching TRBD2. The CDR3 sequence is 15 residues long. The V and J ends lost 5 bases and 2 bases, in that order; junction bases with no gene match: 5. Germline V lookup: CDR1 LNHNV, CDR2 YYDKDF (reference sequence). This chain's CDR3 is CATSRGTSGPYEQYF. The CDR3, as DNA: TGTGCCACCAGCCGCGGGACTAGCGGCCCCTACGAGCAGTACTTC.

V usage is TRBV18 and J usage is TRBJ2-7; 7 nucleotides match TRBD2. V lost 6 bases and J lost 2; bases outside the gene matches: 7. The CDR3 runs to 14 residues. Per the germline V gene, CDR1 is KGHSH and CDR2 is LQKENI. CDR3 coding DNA: TGTGCCAGCTCCCAGCCCGGGACTACCTACGAGCAGTACTTC. Amino acids: CASSQPGTTYEQYF.

V and J are TRBV16 and TRBJ1-1; D remains unclear. V gave up 4 bases and J gave up 2 bases, with 8 bases separating them. The germline gives CDR1 KGHSY, CDR2 FQNENV. The CDR3 has 13 residues. Here the CDR3 DNA reads TGTGCCAGCAGCCTAGAACAAAACACTGAAGCTTTCTTT. This codes for CASSLEQNTEAFF. Combining the CDR3 with reference TRBV16 and TRBJ1-1 gives the whole variable domain GEEVAQTPKHLVRGEGQKAKLYCAPIKGHSYVFWYQQVLKNEFKFLISFQNENVFDETGMPKERFSAKCLPNSPCSLEIQATKLEDSAVYFCASSLEQNTEAFFGQGTRLTVV.

J is TRBJ1-5 and V is TRBV19; D is perhaps TRBD1 (5 bases). This CDR3 contains 14 residues. Between the trimmed V and J ends, which lost 4 bases and 6 bases, there was a span of 13 bases. Germline lookup yields CDR1 LNHDA and CDR2 SQIVND (reference sequence). The CDR3 loop reads CASSTGTRGQPQHF. CDR3 DNA sequence: TGTGCCAGTAGTACTGGGACGAGGGGTCAGCCCCAGCATTTT.

The chain carries TRBV7-7 and TRBJ2-5, with D maybe TRBD1 (7 bases). Germline CDR1 is SSHAT and CDR2 is FNYEAQ (reference sequence). Trimming left V 4 bases short and J 2 bases short, with 14 bases between. The CDR3 is 15 amino acids. CDR3 loop: CASSSGGLLQETQYF. As DNA, the CDR3 is TGTGCCAGCAGCTCAGGGGGACTCCTGCAAGAGACCCAGTACTTC.

CDR3 in amino acids: CASSLRRGGYGYTF. In nucleotides, the CDR3 is TGTGCCAGCAGTCTTAGGCGGGGTGGGTATGGCTACACCTTC. The chain links TRBV6-5 to TRBJ1-2; no clear D. CDR1 is MNHEY and CDR2 is SVGAGI in the germline V gene. This CDR3 contains 14 residues. V lost 5 bases and J lost 5, with 15 bases in between.

The V gene is TRBV21-1, the J gene TRBJ1-6. TRBV21-1 is flagged as a pseudogene. This CDR3 is 16 amino acids long. The CDR3 DNA is TGTGCCAGCACTTCCAAAAGACCAGAACATAATTCACCCCTCCACTTT. This translates into CASTSKRPEHNSPLHF.

The rearrangement links TRBV9 to TRBJ2-7; no reliable D call. The V end lost 4 bases, the J end lost 2 bases, and 4 bases lay between the germline ends. The germline CDR1 and CDR2 sequences are SGDLS and YYNGEE. This CDR3 region has 11 residues. CDR3 sequence: CASSPTYEQYF. DNA for the CDR3: TGTGCCAGCAGCCCTACCTACGAGCAGTACTTC. Supplemented by reference TRBV9 and TRBJ2-7, the full variable domain reads DSGVTQTPKHLITATGQRVTLRCSPRSGDLSVYWYQQSLDQGLQFLIQYYNGEERAKGNILERFSAQQFPDLHSELNLSSLELGDSALYFCASSPTYEQYFGPGTRLTVT.

The chain is built from TRBV6-5 and TRBJ2-5; TRBD1 or TRBD2 may be the D gene (6 bases each). CDR3 size: 13 residues. Germline V gives CDR1 MNHEY, CDR2 SVGAGI. Deletions cut 6 bases from V and 5 bases from J, with 13 bases between. The CDR3 is CASSGGVTETQYF. For the CDR3, the DNA is TGTGCCAGCAGCGGGGGCGTCACGGAGACCCAGTACTTC.